One sample yielded the 11 T cell receptor beta chains listed below, sequenced in a study of blood T cell repertoires in COVID-19. TCRdb's copy holds only in-frame clones and misses some; the assay was immunoSEQ multiplex PCR. The sample lists about 200,000 clones, roughly 90% occurring once. The specimen was peripheral blood. Every receptor here comes from a man in his fifties with COVID-19, enrolled during active disease.

The rearrangement links TRBV25-1 to TRBJ2-7, with TRBD2 identical over 11 bases. Per the germline V gene, CDR1 is MGHDK and CDR2 is SYGVNS. The CDR3 consists of 16 residues. J gave up 3 bases and V 3 bases, and 7 bases lay outside the gene matches. CDR3 sequence: CASSDPRLAGNYEQYF. In DNA form, the CDR3 reads TGTGCCAGCAGTGACCCGCGACTAGCGGGGAACTACGAGCAGTACTTC.

The chain uses TRBV7-2 and TRBJ1-4; D may be TRBD1 (6 bases). This CDR3 comprises 15 residues. V was trimmed by 5 bases and J by 5 bases, leaving 15 bases between them. Germline V gene sequence: CDR1 SGHTA, CDR2 FQGNSA. CDR3 DNA sequence: TGTGCCAGCAGCCAAGGGGGGGGGTTGAATGAAAAACTGTTTTTT. Translated, it gives CASSQGGGLNEKLFF.

This chain links TRBV19 with TRBJ1-1, with D hard to call. Trimming took 6 bases from V and 7 from J, leaving 9 bases between them. The germline V gene has CDR1 LNHDA and CDR2 SQIVND (reference sequence). The CDR3 covers 11 residues. The CDR3: CASRRLYEAFF. The CDR3 DNA reads TGTGCCAGTAGGAGACTGTATGAAGCTTTCTTT.

This chain uses TRBV7-2 with TRBJ1-5, with D maybe TRBD1 (5 bases). Trimming removed 1 base at V and 1 base at J, with 5 bases between. CDR1 is SGHTA and CDR2 is FQGNSA in the germline V gene. CDR3 length: 14 residues. CDR3 DNA sequence: TGTGCCAGCAGCTTAGAGGGGAGCAATCAGCCCCAGCATTTT. This gives the protein CASSLEGSNQPQHF.

A single count supports this clone. The V gene is TRBV30, the J gene TRBJ2-3; a possible D gene is TRBD2 (6 bases). The CDR3 spans 15 residues. Trimming pared 3 bases from V and 3 bases from J, leaving 16 bases between. CDR1 is GTSNPN and CDR2 is SVGIG in the germline V gene (reference sequence). The CDR3 DNA is TGTGCCTGGAGAGGTGGGGCGGGGCGGACAGATACGCAGTATTTT. Translating it yields CAWRGGAGRTDTQYF.

This clone was picked up one time. The CDR3 region has the DNA TGTGCCAGCAGGGGAGGGCAGAACACTGAAGCTTTCTTT. Translated, it gives CASRGGQNTEAFF. The gene calls are TRBV2 and TRBJ1-1, with D unresolved. Trimming stripped 6 bases from V and 1 base from J, with 9 bases between. There are 13 residues in the CDR3. CDR1 SNHLY and CDR2 FYNNEI come from the germline V gene.

V and J are TRBV7-2 and TRBJ2-5, with TRBD2 matching over 9 bases. Losses at the gene ends were 5 bases for V and 7 bases for J; bases not matched to a gene: 11. The CDR3 is made up of 15 amino acids. Germline V gene sequence: CDR1 SGHTA, CDR2 FQGNSA. CDR3 region: CASSRSGGPSGTQYF. The CDR3 DNA reads TGTGCCAGCAGCCGCAGCGGGGGGCCCTCGGGGACCCAGTACTTC.

J is TRBJ1-2 and V is TRBV6-6, with TRBD1 identical over 8 bases. This CDR3 has 16 amino acids. V lost 4 bases, J lost 7 bases, and 14 bases stayed unmatched. Germline CDR1 is MNHNY and CDR2 is SVGAGI (reference sequence). For the CDR3, the DNA is TGTGCCAGCAGTTCCGCGGACAGTGACAGGGGTATTGGCTACACCTTC. Translated: CASSSADSDRGIGYTF.

The chain carries TRBV30 and TRBJ2-2; 10 bases align to TRBD1. This CDR3 is built from 14 residues. Germline V gives CDR1 GTSNPN, CDR2 SVGIG (reference sequence). With 3 bases clipped from V and 8 bases from J, the junction kept 6 bases outside the gene matches. CDR3 DNA: TGTGCCTGGAGGCGGACAGGGGGAGCAGGGGAGCTGTTTTTT. Its protein is CAWRRTGGAGELFF.

This chain links TRBV7-2 with TRBJ1-4; weak D call: TRBD1 (5 bases). The germline V and J ends were trimmed by 5 bases and 6 bases, with 16 bases remaining between them. The germline CDR1 and CDR2 sequences are SGHTA and FQGNSA. The CDR3 sequence is 15 residues long. The CDR3 DNA reads TGTGCCAGCAGCCCCGGTTCGGGGGGGGATGAAAAACTGTTTTTT. Its translation: CASSPGSGGDEKLFF.

This chain joins TRBV5-6 and TRBJ2-1; 8 bases are a match to TRBD2. J gave up 1 base and V 0 bases, and 3 bases lay outside the gene matches. Germline lookup yields CDR1 SGHDT and CDR2 YYEEEE. This CDR3 has 16 amino acids. CDR3 loop: CASSLVPGGSYNEQFF. CDR3 coding DNA: TGTGCCAGCAGCTTGGTGCCGGGAGGGTCCTACAATGAGCAGTTCTTC.